These 8 T cell receptor gamma chains were all obtained from the same sample, sequenced in a study of gamma-delta T cells after stem cell transplantation. TCRdb redid the clone calls on the RT-PCR reads with CATT. The data contain around 2,100 gamma-chain clones, 5% to 7.5% of them singletons. Sample: gamma-delta T cells. The receptor set was obtained from a human donor. It is not recorded whose cells these are; they may come from a transplant donor.

Details on this clone: The protein given by TCRdb reflects a much larger clone and differs at residue 8 from this DNA's translation, likely from a read error; the protein shown is the DNA's translation. This specimen includes other DNA sequences encoding the same CDR3. The chain is built from TRGV9 and TRGJP. The J gene, left out of TCRdb, was set here by checking the DNA against germline. The CDR3 contains 17 residues. Germline V lookup: CDR1 GITISATS, CDR2 ISYDGTV (reference sequence). V was pared by 4 bases and J by 6 bases, with 9 bases of the junction left unmatched. For the CDR3, the DNA is TGTGCCTTGTGGGATGCAGAACTAGAGTTGGGCAAAAAAATCAAGGTATTT. As protein: CALWDAELELGKKIKVF.

Details on this clone: An end of the junction differs from the germline gene, which may be a read error. This chain uses TRGV9 with TRGJ1 or TRGJ2. Germline matching of the DNA provided the J gene here, since TCRdb leaves it blank. Germline V CDR1 and CDR2: GITISATS, ISYDGTV (reference sequence). There are 15 residues in the CDR3. Here the CDR3 DNA reads TGTGCCTTGTGGGAGGTGGGAAAGAATCATTATAAGAAACTCTTT. Residues: CALWEVGKNHYKKLF.

CDR3: CALWDVVGASYYKKLF. The CDR3 nucleotides read TGTGCCTTGTGGGATGTGGTTGGGGCGTCTTATTATAAGAAACTCTTT. The chain is built from TRGV9 and TRGJ1 or TRGJ2. J lost 3 bases, V lost 4 bases, and 15 bases had no gene match. Germline V lookup: CDR1 GITISATS, CDR2 ISYDGTV (reference sequence). The CDR3 runs 16 residues.

This clone is categorized as medium-sized (0.01 to 0.1%). A read error is likely here: a far larger clone is one base away. This rearrangement joins TRGV9 to TRGJ1 or TRGJ2. The CDR3 sequence is 11 residues long. CDR1 and CDR2 from the germline V gene are GITISATS and ISYDGTV (reference sequence). With V trimmed by 2 bases and J by 8 bases, 3 bases remained unmatched. The chain's CDR3 is CALWEEDKKLF. The CDR3 DNA reads as TGTGCCTTGTGGGAGGAAGATAAGAAACTCTTT.

This chain uses TRGV8 with TRGJP1. The J gene comes from matching the DNA to germline here; TCRdb lacks it. Germline V CDR1 and CDR2: VENAVY, YDSYNSRV. The CDR3 runs to 12 residues. V trimming: 6 bases; J trimming: 11 bases; junction bases outside the gene matches: 9. The CDR3 DNA is TGTGCCACCTGGTGGGGGGAATGGTTCAAGATATTT. Its translation is CATWWGEWFKIF.

This clone was seen only a few times. The mismatch at residue 8 between this DNA's translation and the TCRdb protein of a much larger clone likely reflects a read error; the protein shown is translated from the DNA. The J gene is TRGJ1 or TRGJ2; the V gene was not called. This CDR3 comprises 15 residues. CDR3 amino acids: CALWETGILYYKKLF. The CDR3 nucleotides are TGTGCCTTGTGGGAGACCGGAATCCTTTATTATAAGAAACTCTTT.

This clone was seen only a few times. This sequence joins TRGV8 and TRGJ1 or TRGJ2. The V segment lost 3 bases and the J segment 16 bases; nucleotides outside the gene matches: 12. CDR1 is VENAVY, CDR2 YDSYNSRV, per germline. CDR3 length: 11 amino acids. DNA of the CDR3: TGTGCCACCTGGGATTATTATAAGAGCCTCTTT. Its protein product is CATWDYYKSLF.

This clone has more than one count but fewer than ten. TCRdb's protein, taken from a much larger clone, differs from this DNA's translation at residue 3, likely owing to a read error; the protein displayed comes from the DNA. This chain joins TRGV9 and TRGJP. The CDR3 is 17 amino acids. Germline-derived CDR1 and CDR2 are GITISATS and ISYDGTV (reference sequence). CDR3 residues: CASWDAEQELGKKIKVF. DNA of the CDR3: TGTGCCTCGTGGGATGCAGAACAAGAGTTGGGCAAAAAAATCAAGGTATTT.